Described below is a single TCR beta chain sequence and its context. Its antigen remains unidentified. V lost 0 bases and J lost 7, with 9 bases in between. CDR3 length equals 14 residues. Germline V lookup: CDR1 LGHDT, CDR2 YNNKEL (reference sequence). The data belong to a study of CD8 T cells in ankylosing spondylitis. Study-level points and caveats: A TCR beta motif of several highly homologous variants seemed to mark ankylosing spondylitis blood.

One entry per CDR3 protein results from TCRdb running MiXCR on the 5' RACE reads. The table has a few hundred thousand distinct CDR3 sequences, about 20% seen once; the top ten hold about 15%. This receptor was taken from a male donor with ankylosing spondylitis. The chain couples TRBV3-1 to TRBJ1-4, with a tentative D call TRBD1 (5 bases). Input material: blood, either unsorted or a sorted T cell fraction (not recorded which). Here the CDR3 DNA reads TGTGCCAGCAGCCAAGAGCGGGGGACTGAAAAACTGTTTTTT. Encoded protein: CASSQERGTEKLFF.